What follows are 9 T cell receptor beta chains derived from one specimen sequenced in a study of regulatory T cells in long-lasting Graves disease. For TCR beta, libraries came from iRepertoire HTBI primers and Arm-PCR of CDR3 regions. TCRdb reprocessed the multiplex PCR reads with MiXCR, giving one entry per CDR3 protein. This table has 350,000 to 400,000 distinct CDR3 sequences, about 16% appearing once. Time point in this sample: newly diagnosed GD, antithyroid drugs for less than 3 months. PBMCs provided the RNA from which the TCR library was made. Source: peripheral blood mononuclear cells (PBMCs), taken at new diagnosis, from a patient treated with antithyroid drugs. These receptors originate from a female donor with Graves disease.

The table lists this clonotype with many counts. The chain carries TRBV5-1 and TRBJ2-7; D is undetermined. Germline loops: CDR1 SGHRS, CDR2 YFSETQ. The CDR3 totals 13 residues. V lost 4 bases to trimming and J lost 7 bases, with 15 bases between them. CDR3 sequence: CASSPDAVREQYF. CDR3 nucleotides: TGCGCCAGCAGCCCCGACGCGGTGCGGGAGCAGTACTTC.

Many counts were recorded for this clonotype. This chain joins TRBV20-1 and TRBJ2-1; D perhaps matches TRBD1 (6 bases). V shed 5 bases and J shed 5 bases, with 19 bases lying between them. The germline CDR1 and CDR2 sequences are DFQATT and SNEGSKA (reference sequence). This CDR3 is 15 amino acids long. Written as DNA, the CDR3 is TGCAGTGCTGGGGGCCTGGGAGCGGCGCACAATGAGCAGTTCTTC. Its translation is CSAGGLGAAHNEQFF.

This clonotype has ten or more counts. The J gene is TRBJ2-1, the V gene TRBV12-3 or TRBV12-4; D remains unclear. The CDR3 spans 14 residues. V gave up 2 bases and J gave up 6 bases, with 11 bases separating them. Here the CDR3 DNA reads TGTGCCAGCAGTTTATGGGAAGGCGGCAATGAGCAGTTCTTC. This translates into CASSLWEGGNEQFF.

This clonotype was found many times. This chain connects TRBV27 to TRBJ1-1, with D maybe TRBD1 (6 bases). Germline CDR1 reads MNHEY; CDR2 reads SMNVEV (reference sequence). This CDR3 has 16 amino acids. V dropped 0 bases and J dropped 4 bases, with 15 bases sitting between them. The CDR3 is CASSLSNSQGSTEAFF. The CDR3 bases are TGTGCCAGCAGTTTATCGAATTCTCAGGGGTCCACTGAAGCTTTCTTT.

This clonotype turned up a few times. The V and J genes are TRBV18 and TRBJ2-3; 12 bases are a match to TRBD2. The CDR3 is 16 residues long. Germline V gene sequence: CDR1 KGHSH, CDR2 LQKENI. Trimming cost V 4 bases and J 4 bases; bases outside gene matches: 6. The CDR3 reads CASSLTTSGSPDTQYF. CDR3 in DNA: TGTGCCAGCTCACTAACGACTAGCGGGAGCCCAGATACGCAGTATTTT. The entire variable domain, with the rest obtained from reference TRBV18 and TRBJ2-3, is as follows: NAGVMQNPRHLVRRRGQEARLRCSPMKGHSHVYWYRQLPEEGLKFMVYLQKENIIDESGMPKERFSAEFPKEGPSILRIQQVVRGDSAAYFCASSLTTSGSPDTQYFGPGTRLTVL.

This clonotype has at least ten counts. This chain connects TRBV6-1 to TRBJ2-5; the match to TRBD2 covers 12 bases. The germline V gene has CDR1 MNHNS and CDR2 SASEGT. This CDR3 contains 18 residues. Unmatched junction bases numbered 17, after V lost 7 bases and J lost 5 bases. The CDR3 sequence is CASTVRGLAGGKGETQYF. In nucleotides, the CDR3 is TGTGCCAGCACTGTAAGGGGACTAGCGGGCGGGAAGGGGGAGACCCAGTACTTC.

This clonotype was recorded many times. The chain employs TRBV6-2 or TRBV6-3 and TRBJ2-7; D unclear. Germline V gene sequence: CDR1 MNHEY, CDR2 SVGEGT. The CDR3 has 16 residues. Between the trimmed V and J ends, which lost 3 bases and 6 bases, there was a span of 21 bases. As DNA, the CDR3 is TGTGCCAGCAGTTATCGCGAGCCTAGACTTCTTTCCGAGCAGTACTTC. Residues: CASSYREPRLLSEQYF.

The chain joins TRBV14 to TRBJ2-3, with D hard to call. The germline gives CDR1 SGHDN, CDR2 FVKESK. CDR3 length equals 18 residues. V shed 4 bases and J shed 3 bases, with 23 bases lying between them. Here the CDR3 DNA reads TGTGCCAGCAGCCCCCTGTGGTTCCTTCAAGGTGGGACAGATACGCAGTATTTT. Protein sequence: CASSPLWFLQGGTDTQYF.

This clonotype appeared many times. The gene calls are TRBV18 and TRBJ2-7, with D possibly being TRBD2 (5 bases). Trimming stripped 0 bases from V and 2 bases from J, with 8 bases between. Per germline, CDR1 KGHSH and CDR2 LQKENI. This CDR3 is 14 amino acids long. The CDR3 reads CASSPPPGTYEQYF. The CDR3 coding sequence is TGTGCCAGCTCACCACCCCCGGGGACCTACGAGCAGTACTTC.